This T cell receptor (beta chain) was profiled in a study of cytomegalovirus exposure and HLA in healthy donors. Trimming left V 6 bases short and J 6 bases short, with 15 bases between. The germline V gene has CDR1 MNHEY and CDR2 SMNVEV (reference sequence). The CDR3 spans 14 residues. 13 Jbeta primers and 60 Vbeta primers were used for the PCR. The assay was immunoSEQ multiplex PCR, and TCRdb's table has in-frame clones only and misses some. The sample has approximately 140,000 clones, 80% seen once. This receptor was obtained from a male donor in good health and CMV-seropositive. The gene calls are TRBV27 and TRBJ1-5, with TRBD1 as a possible D gene (6 bases). Sequencing used PBMCs. In DNA, the CDR3 is TGTGCCAGCAGGAGGGGGGGAAGTGGTCAGCCCCAGCATTTT. Translated: CASRRGGSGQPQHF.